This TCR beta chain was observed in a study of CD8 T cells in Susac syndrome. Random hexamers were used to reverse transcribe the RNA input (about 0.5 to 1 ug). TCRdb processed the immunoSEQ multiplex PCR reads anew with MiXCR; each CDR3 protein has one entry. The sample includes just over 150,000 distinct CDR3 sequences, approximately 94% of them seen just once. The V gene's germline CDR1 is LNHNV and CDR2 YYDKDF (reference sequence). V gave up 4 bases and J gave up 2 bases, with 18 bases separating them. The CDR3 runs to 17 residues. Sequencing input: CD8+ T cells from PBMCs. The TCR originated in a human donor with multiple sclerosis. V usage is TRBV15 and J usage is TRBJ1-5; tentative D call: TRBD1 (5 bases). The CDR3, as DNA: TGTGCCACCAGCACTCGGGAGGGGAAGAGGGGCAATCAGCCCCAGCATTTT. Protein: CATSTREGKRGNQPQHF.